This T cell receptor beta chain originates from a study of blood T cells in healthy people across ages. General study results and limits: More naive CD4+ cells and higher diversity marked long-lived donors relative to aged donors. It was found that TCR beta diversity correlated strongly with the percentage of naive T cells.

The CDR3 extends over 14 amino acids. Germline-derived CDR1 and CDR2 are SGHRS and YFSETQ. Alongside a J-beta primer mix, a sample-barcoded 5' primer served in a second PCR lasting about 7 to 12 cycles. TCRdb used MiXCR to reprocess the 5' RACE reads, holding one entry per CDR3 protein. Among approximately 670,000 distinct CDR3 sequences, approximately 40% were seen once, and the ten largest hold around 30%. About this clonotype: Its specificity is unknown. The junction departs from germline at one end; a sequencing error may be responsible.

The sequence was obtained from a man of 80 years or more in good health. Specimen: blood. The chain links TRBV5-1 to TRBJ2-7; no definite D call. This chain's CDR3 is CAGSFTDGSYEQYF. The DNA of the CDR3 is TGCGCCGGCAGCTTTACGGACGGATCCTACGAGCAGTACTTC.